The rows below give T cell receptor beta chains drawn from one sample of a study of cytomegalovirus exposure and HLA in healthy donors. This table comes from immunoSEQ multiplex PCR, and its TCRdb copy is limited to in-frame clones, with some not included. The sample holds some 150,000 clones, approximately 80% seen once. The sample was PBMCs. The receptors shown here come from a man aged 30-40 years in good health and CMV-seropositive. CDR3s include the opening cysteine and the closing phenylalanine or tryptophan. A D gene is named only where the DNA matches it firmly. Clone size appears in some rows only: once, few, many, or a class for an expanded clone.

V	J	D	size	DNA	CDR3
TRBV29-1	TRBJ2-2	-	-	TGCAGCGTGAGGGGAACAGGGCGTTACGGGGAGCTGTTTTTT	CSVRGTGRYGELFF
TRBV11-2	TRBJ2-7	-	-	TGTGCCAGCAGCCCGACCGGGGGTCGGGACTCCTACGAGCAGTACTTC	CASSPTGGRDSYEQYF
TRBV5-1	TRBJ1-4	-	-	TGCGCCAGCAGTTTCGGACAGCCTAATGAAAAACTGTTTTTT	CASSFGQPNEKLFF
TRBV5-1	TRBJ2-3	TRBD2	few	TGCGCCAGCAGCTTGGCATATGGGGCGGGAGGGCGAGATACGCAGTATTTT	CASSLAYGAGGRDTQYF
TRBV28	TRBJ1-6	-	-	TGTGCCAGCAGTTTAGCAGGGTTGGTATCACCCCTCCACTTT	CASSLAGLVSPLHF
TRBV2	TRBJ2-2	-	-	TGTGCCAGCAGTGAATCGAGAACCGGGGAGCTGTTTTTT	CASSESRTGELFF
TRBV6-7	TRBJ2-4	TRBD2	-	TGTGCCAGCCTCACGCGGGAGCCGGAAAACATTCAGTACTTC	CASLTREPENIQYF
TRBV6-5	TRBJ1-1	TRBD1	-	TGTGCCAGCAGTTATGATGCCCACAGGGGTAACACTGAAGCTTTCTTT	CASSYDAHRGNTEAFF
TRBV28	TRBJ2-1	-	-	TGTGCCAGCGGGGAGGCCTACAATGAGCAGTTCTTC	CASGEAYNEQFF
TRBV29-1	TRBJ2-7	-	few	TGCAGCGTTGTGGGACTCCAAAACACCTACGAGCAGTACTTC	CSVVGLQNTYEQYF
TRBV7-9	TRBJ2-3	-	-	TGTTCCAGCAGCTTCGGAGATACGCAGTATTTT	CSSSFGDTQYF
TRBV6-1	TRBJ1-1	-	-	TGTGCCAGCAGTGAACTCTGGAGGACTGAAGCTTTCTTT	CASSELWRTEAFF
TRBV27	TRBJ1-1	TRBD1	-	TGTGCCAGCAGTAAAGGGACAGAGAACACTGAAGCTTTCTTT	CASSKGTENTEAFF
TRBV29-1	TRBJ1-6	TRBD1	-	TGCAGCGTTGACACCCCCGGGACAGGGGAGCGGTTGGCACCCCTCCACTTT	CSVDTPGTGERLAPLHF
TRBV15	TRBJ2-7	-	-	TGTGCCACCAGCAGAGATACGGGGATCTACGAGCAGTACTTC	CATSRDTGIYEQYF
TRBV2	TRBJ2-1	-	-	TGTGCCAGCAGTGAATATCGACCGGGACTTATAATCTACAATGAGCAGTTCTTC	CASSEYRPGLIIYNEQFF
TRBV7-6	TRBJ2-3	TRBD2	-	TGTGCCAGCAGCTTATCCAGCGGGGGACTCACAGATACGCAGTATTTT	CASSLSSGGLTDTQYF
TRBV2	TRBJ2-4	-	-	TGTGCCAGCAGTCCCCAAGGCTTGGCCAAAAACAGTCAGTACTTC	CASSPQGLAKNSQYF
TRBV10-2	TRBJ2-7	TRBD1	-	TGCGCCAGCACTCCGGGACAGGTAAACGGGTACGAGCAGTACTTC	CASTPGQVNGYEQYF
TRBV30	TRBJ1-2	TRBD1	-	TGTGCCTGGAGTGAGAGGGGGCATGGCTACACCTTC	CAWSERGHGYTF
TRBV6-4	TRBJ1-6	-	-	TGTGCCAGCAGTGACTCTAGGGGCGCGCATTCACCCCTCCACTTT	CASSDSRGAHSPLHF
TRBV7-9	TRBJ2-7	-	-	TGTGCCAGCAGCCCCAGCTACGAGCAGTACTTC	CASSPSYEQYF
TRBV6-1	TRBJ1-6	-	once	TGTGCCAGCACCAATAATTCACCCCTCCACTTT	CASTNNSPLHF
TRBV27	TRBJ2-3	-	-	TGTGCCAGCAGTCCTCAGACAGGAAGTACAGATACGCAGTATTTT	CASSPQTGSTDTQYF
TRBV6-1	TRBJ2-7	TRBD1	-	TGTGCCAGCAGTGACCCCGCCGGGACAGGGAACGAGCAGTACTTC	CASSDPAGTGNEQYF
TRBV23-1	TRBJ2-4	-	once	TGCGCCAGCATGGCAAAAAACATTCAGTACTTC	CASMAKNIQYF
TRBV7-9	TRBJ2-2	-	-	TGTGCCAGCAGCTTAGTACAGGGATCCGGGGAGCTGTTTTTT	CASSLVQGSGELFF
TRBV19	TRBJ2-6	-	-	TGTGCCAGTAGTATCGGCAGGGGGGTCCCCACTGGGGCCAACGTCCTGACTTTC	CASSIGRGVPTGANVLTF
TRBV21-1	TRBJ1-1	-	-	TGTGCCAGCAGCAAAGAAAGTAAGGACAGGATCAGCACTGAAGCTTTCTTT	CASSKESKDRISTEAFF
TRBV21-1	TRBJ2-4	-	-	TGTGCCAGCAGCAAAAAAGGGACAGTACAGTACTTC	CASSKKGTVQYF
TRBV7-2	TRBJ2-4	-	-	TGTGCCAGCAGCTCCCGTAGTATTGCCAAAAACAGTCAGTACTTC	CASSSRSIAKNSQYF
TRBV2	TRBJ2-1	TRBD2	-	TGTGCCAGCAGTGAATCTAGCGGGGGGAAGCAGTTCTTC	CASSESSGGKQFF
TRBV7-9	TRBJ2-3	TRBD2	few	TGTGCCAGCAGCCGACTAGCGGGAAGCACAGATACGCAGTATTTT	CASSRLAGSTDTQYF
TRBV25-1	TRBJ2-5	TRBD2	few	TGTGCCAGCAGTGAGGCGCGGGAGGGCCGGGAGACCCAGTACTTC	CASSEAREGRETQYF
TRBV4-1	TRBJ2-7	-	-	TGCGCCAGCAGCCAAGTTGGTTTCTCTCAGCGCGAGCAGTACTTC	CASSQVGFSQREQYF
TRBV7-9	TRBJ1-4	TRBD1	-	TGTGCCAGCAGCCGACAATTGACAGGGGGGAATGAAAAACTGTTTTTT	CASSRQLTGGNEKLFF
TRBV4-3	TRBJ1-3	-	-	TGCGCCAGCAGCCAAGATCCCTCGCAGGGGCCGGGAAACACCATATATTTT	CASSQDPSQGPGNTIYF
TRBV7-2	TRBJ1-4	-	-	TGTGCCAGCAGCTTAGGATTAACAAGACGGGGTGAAAAACTGTTTTTT	CASSLGLTRRGEKLFF
TRBV7-5	TRBJ1-4	-	-	TGTGTCAGAAGCTTAAGGAGGGGCCCTTGGCTTAATGAAAAACTGTTTTTT	CVRSLRRGPWLNEKLFF
TRBV7-9	TRBJ1-1	-	-	TGTGCCAGCAGCTTAGATCTGGCGGCTGAAGCTTTCTTT	CASSLDLAAEAFF
TRBV20-1	TRBJ1-1	-	few	TGCAGTGCGGGAGGGGGCACTGAAGCTTTCTTT	CSAGGGTEAFF
TRBV5-5	TRBJ1-4	TRBD1	-	TGTGCCAGCAGCCACGAGCGGACAGGACTTTATGAAAAACTGTTTTTT	CASSHERTGLYEKLFF